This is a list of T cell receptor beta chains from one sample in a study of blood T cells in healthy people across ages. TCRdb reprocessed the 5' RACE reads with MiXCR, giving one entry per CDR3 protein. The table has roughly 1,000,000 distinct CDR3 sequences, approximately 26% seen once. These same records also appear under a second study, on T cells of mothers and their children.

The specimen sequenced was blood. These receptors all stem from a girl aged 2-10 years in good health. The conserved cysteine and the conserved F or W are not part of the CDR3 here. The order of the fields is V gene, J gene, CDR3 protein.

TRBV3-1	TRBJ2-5	ASSQVQETQY
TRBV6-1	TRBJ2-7	ASSDGTSGDPYEQY
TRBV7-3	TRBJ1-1	ASSPSMGNTEAF
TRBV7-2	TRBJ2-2	ASSPGVTSAGELF
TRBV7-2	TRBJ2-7	ASRLVEVPSYEQY
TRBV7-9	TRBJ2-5	ASSFHGTYEQY
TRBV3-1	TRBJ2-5	ASSQGEWKETQY
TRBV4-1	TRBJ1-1	ASSQDSGTTEAF
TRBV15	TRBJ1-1	ATSTHRYTEAF
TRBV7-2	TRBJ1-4	ASSSRDRPNEKLF
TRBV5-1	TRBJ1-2	ASSFYSFRWDGYT